This T cell receptor beta chain was sequenced for a study of cytomegalovirus exposure and HLA in healthy donors listed by TCRdb under 2017. Looking at the study overall: A later analysis indicated that the 90 to 150 validation repertoires were generated on the platform also employed for the 666 repertoires of the first cohort. The study was designed to test whether signatures of past pathogen exposure could be identified by cataloging public T cell receptors. High-throughput TCR immunosequencing, statistical association of individual TCRs with disease status, and machine learning were combined to predict cytomegalovirus infection status. In addition to the first cohort of roughly 700 subjects, a separate validation cohort of 100 to 150 different subjects was used. Here is what the overall study found, with its caveats: In the study, some 160 TCR beta chains were listed as associated with cytomegalovirus. Most TCR sequences were observed very rarely across donors, whereas some public TCRs were present in many individuals. All 120 repertoires were used to score co-occurrence in the validation cohort in a later analysis, because that analysis had no HLA typing for the cohort. It was suggested by the authors that the approach could potentially be generalized to other disease states and immunological phenotypes. The classifier was reported to diagnose cytomegalovirus status with high specificity and sensitivity in both the original and validation cohorts. A later analysis found that TCRs clustered in the first cohort also tended to co-occur in the 120 validation repertoires, with more than 90% of cluster scores above 0. In vitro tests confirmed that a few of the cytomegalovirus-associated TCR beta chains recognize cytomegalovirus antigens.

Donors formed part of the validation cohort, which comprised over a hundred subjects and was distinct from the first cohort of under 750 subjects. Library preparation employed the immunoSEQ multiplex PCR assay. As for how the authors treated the data: To diagnose cytomegalovirus status from the catalog of TCR beta chain sequences, a statistical classification framework was built. TCRdb mirrors the immuneACCESS table, restricted to in-frame sequences. Some clones are absent from its copies; in checked studies, under half trace to an unresolved V gene, and the reason for the others is unknown. The V and J calls and clone size were taken over from that table, and D and trimming were inferred from the DNA. This sample has about 60,000 clones in its table, and almost 97% of those were observed once. 0.95% to 1.5% of the sample is in the top ten clones. Including the terminal cysteine and phenylalanine, the CDR3 comprises 10 residues. Only CDR3 DNA remains: 30 bases, in frame from the first base.

About this clone: Its antigen remains undetermined. The input lacks base qualities; no much larger clone sits a single base away.

The rearrangement combines TRBV21-1 with TRBJ2-1; the D call TRBD1 from the table was never checked on the DNA. TRBV21-1 is termed a pseudogene. This TCR was sampled from a woman aged 18-30 years in good health and CMV-seronegative. What was sequenced was PBMCs. The CDR3 region: CASSRDRPFF. The DNA is TGTGCCAGCAGCCGGGACAGGCCTTTCTTC.